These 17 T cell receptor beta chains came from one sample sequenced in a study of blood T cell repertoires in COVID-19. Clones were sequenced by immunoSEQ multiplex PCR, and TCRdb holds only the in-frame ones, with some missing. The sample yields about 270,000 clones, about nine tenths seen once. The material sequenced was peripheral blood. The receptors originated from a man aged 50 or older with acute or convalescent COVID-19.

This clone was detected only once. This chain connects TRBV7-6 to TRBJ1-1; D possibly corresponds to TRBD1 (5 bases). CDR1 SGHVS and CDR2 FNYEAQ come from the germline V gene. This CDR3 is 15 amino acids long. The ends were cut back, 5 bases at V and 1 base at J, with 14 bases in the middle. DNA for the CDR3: TGTGCCAGCAGCCTTAGAGCGGGGACGAACACTGAAGCTTTCTTT. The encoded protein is CASSLRAGTNTEAFF.

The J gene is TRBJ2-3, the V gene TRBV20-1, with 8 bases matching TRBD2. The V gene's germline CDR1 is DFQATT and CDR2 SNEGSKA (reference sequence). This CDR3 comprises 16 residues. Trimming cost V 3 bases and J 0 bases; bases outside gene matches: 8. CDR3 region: CSASERGRSSTDTQYF. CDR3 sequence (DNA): TGCAGTGCTAGTGAGCGGGGGCGATCTAGCACAGATACGCAGTATTTT.

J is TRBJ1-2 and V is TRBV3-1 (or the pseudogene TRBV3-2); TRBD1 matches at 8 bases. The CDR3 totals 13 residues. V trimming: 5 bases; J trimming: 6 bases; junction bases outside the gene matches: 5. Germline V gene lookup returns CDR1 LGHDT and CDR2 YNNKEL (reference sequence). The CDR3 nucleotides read TGTGCCAGCAGCGCCCGGACAGGGAATGGCTACACCTTC. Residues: CASSARTGNGYTF.

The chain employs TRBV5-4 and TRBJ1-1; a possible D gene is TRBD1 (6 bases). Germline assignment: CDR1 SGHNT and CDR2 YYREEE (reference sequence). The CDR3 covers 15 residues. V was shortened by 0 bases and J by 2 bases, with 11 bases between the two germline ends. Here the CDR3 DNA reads TGTGCCAGCAGCTTGGCCATAGGGGGAAACACTGAAGCTTTCTTT. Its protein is CASSLAIGGNTEAFF.

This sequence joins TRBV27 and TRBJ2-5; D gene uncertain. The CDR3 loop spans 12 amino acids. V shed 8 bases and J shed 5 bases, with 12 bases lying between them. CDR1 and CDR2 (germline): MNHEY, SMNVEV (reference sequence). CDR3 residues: CASYNPGETQYF. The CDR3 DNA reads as TGTGCCAGCTATAACCCTGGCGAGACCCAGTACTTC.

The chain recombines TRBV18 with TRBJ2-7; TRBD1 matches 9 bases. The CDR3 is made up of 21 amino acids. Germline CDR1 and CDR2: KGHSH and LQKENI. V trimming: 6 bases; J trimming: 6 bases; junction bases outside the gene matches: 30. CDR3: CASSRSVPGQGTFFIIREQYF. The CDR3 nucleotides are TGTGCCAGCTCGCGGTCTGTTCCGGGACAGGGAACATTTTTCATCATTCGCGAGCAGTACTTC.

CDR3 sequence (DNA): TGTGCCAGCGCTATGGACAGCTCTGGAAACACCATATATTTT. Amino acid sequence: CASAMDSSGNTIYF. The rearrangement links TRBV2 to TRBJ1-3; a weak D match, TRBD1 (6 bases). CDR3 size: 14 residues. CDR1 SNHLY and CDR2 FYNNEI come from the germline V gene. Trimming took 8 bases from V and 0 from J, leaving 11 bases between them. The full variable domain, in which reference TRBV2 and TRBJ1-3 provide the parts outside the CDR3, is EPEVTQTPSHQVTQMGQEVILRCVPISNHLYFYWYRQILGQKVEFLVSFYNNEISEKSEIFDDQFSVERPDGSNFTLKIRSTKLEDSAMYFCASAMDSSGNTIYFGEGSWLTVV.

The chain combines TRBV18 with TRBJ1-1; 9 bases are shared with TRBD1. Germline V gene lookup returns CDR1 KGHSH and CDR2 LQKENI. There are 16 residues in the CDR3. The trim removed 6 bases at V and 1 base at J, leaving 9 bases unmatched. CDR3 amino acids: CASSRRQGEWNTEAFF. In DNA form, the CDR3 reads TGTGCCAGCTCTCGGAGACAGGGGGAATGGAACACTGAAGCTTTCTTT.

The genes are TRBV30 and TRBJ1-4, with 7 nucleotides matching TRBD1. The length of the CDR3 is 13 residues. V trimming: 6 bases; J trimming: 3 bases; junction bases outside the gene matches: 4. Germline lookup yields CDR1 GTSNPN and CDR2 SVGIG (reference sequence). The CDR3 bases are TGTGCCTGTCCAGGGGGTCCTAATGAAAAACTGTTTTTT. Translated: CACPGGPNEKLFF.

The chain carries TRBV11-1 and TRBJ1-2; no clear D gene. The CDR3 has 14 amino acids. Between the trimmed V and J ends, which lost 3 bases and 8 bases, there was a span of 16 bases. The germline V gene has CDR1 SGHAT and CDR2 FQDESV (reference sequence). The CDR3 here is CASSFRASNWGYTF. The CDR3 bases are TGTGCCAGCAGCTTCCGAGCCTCCAACTGGGGCTACACCTTC. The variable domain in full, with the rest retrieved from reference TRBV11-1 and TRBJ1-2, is EAEVAQSPRYKITEKSQAVAFWCDPISGHATLYWYRQILGQGPELLVQFQDESVVDDSQLPKDRFSAERLKGVDSTLKIQPAELGDSAMYLCASSFRASNWGYTFGSGTRLTVV.

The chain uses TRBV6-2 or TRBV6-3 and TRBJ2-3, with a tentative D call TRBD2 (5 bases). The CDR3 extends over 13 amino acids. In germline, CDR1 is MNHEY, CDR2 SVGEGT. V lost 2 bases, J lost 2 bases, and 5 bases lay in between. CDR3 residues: CASSYDYTDTQYF. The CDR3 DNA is TGTGCCAGCAGTTACGACTACACAGATACGCAGTATTTT.

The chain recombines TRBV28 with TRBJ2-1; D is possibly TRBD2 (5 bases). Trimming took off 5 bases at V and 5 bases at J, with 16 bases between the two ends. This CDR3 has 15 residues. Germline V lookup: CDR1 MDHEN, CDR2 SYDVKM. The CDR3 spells CASSPWTGNNNEQFF. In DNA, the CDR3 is TGTGCCAGCAGTCCCTGGACGGGGAACAACAATGAGCAGTTCTTC.

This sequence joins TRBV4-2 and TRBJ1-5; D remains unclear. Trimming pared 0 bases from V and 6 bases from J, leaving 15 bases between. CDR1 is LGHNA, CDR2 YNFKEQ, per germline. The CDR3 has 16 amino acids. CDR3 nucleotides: TGTGCCAGCAGCCAAGAGGTTGTTGGCTCGGGTCAGCCCCAGCATTTT. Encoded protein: CASSQEVVGSGQPQHF.

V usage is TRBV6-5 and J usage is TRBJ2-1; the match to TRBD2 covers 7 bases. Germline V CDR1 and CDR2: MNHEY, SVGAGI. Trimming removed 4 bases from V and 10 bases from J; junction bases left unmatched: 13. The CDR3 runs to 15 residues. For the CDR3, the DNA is TGTGCCAGCAGTTCCCCCGCGCGGGGGATGAGGGAGCAGTTCTTC. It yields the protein CASSSPARGMREQFF.

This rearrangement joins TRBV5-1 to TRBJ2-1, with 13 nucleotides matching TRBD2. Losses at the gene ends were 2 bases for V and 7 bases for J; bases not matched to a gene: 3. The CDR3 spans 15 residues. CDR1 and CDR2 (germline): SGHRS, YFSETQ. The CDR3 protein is CASSLPGLAGNEQFF. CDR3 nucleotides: TGCGCCAGCAGCTTACCGGGACTAGCGGGGAATGAGCAGTTCTTC.

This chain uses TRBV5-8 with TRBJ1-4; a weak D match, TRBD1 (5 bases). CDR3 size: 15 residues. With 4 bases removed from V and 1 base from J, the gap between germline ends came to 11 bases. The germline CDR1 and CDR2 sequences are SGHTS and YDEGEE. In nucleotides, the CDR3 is TGTGCCAGCAGCCAAGGACACCGAACTAATGAAAAACTGTTTTTT. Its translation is CASSQGHRTNEKLFF.

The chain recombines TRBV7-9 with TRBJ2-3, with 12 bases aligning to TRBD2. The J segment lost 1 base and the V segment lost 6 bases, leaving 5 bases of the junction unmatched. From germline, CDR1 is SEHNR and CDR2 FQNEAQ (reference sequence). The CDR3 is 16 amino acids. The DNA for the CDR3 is TGTGCCAGCAGGAGACTAGCGGGGGAGGGCACAGATACGCAGTATTTT. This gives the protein CASRRLAGEGTDTQYF.